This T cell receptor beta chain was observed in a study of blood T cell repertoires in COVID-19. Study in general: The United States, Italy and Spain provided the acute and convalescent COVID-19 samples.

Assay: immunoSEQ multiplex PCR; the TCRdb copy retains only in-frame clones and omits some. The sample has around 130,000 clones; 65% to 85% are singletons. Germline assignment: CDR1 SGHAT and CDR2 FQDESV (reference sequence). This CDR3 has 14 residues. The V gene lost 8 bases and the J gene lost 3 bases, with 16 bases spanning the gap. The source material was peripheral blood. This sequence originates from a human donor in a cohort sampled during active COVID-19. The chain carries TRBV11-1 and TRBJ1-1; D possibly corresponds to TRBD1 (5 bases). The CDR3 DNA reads TGTGCCAGCTCAACCCACCGGGACTACACTGAAGCTTTCTTT. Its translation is CASSTHRDYTEAFF.